The 14 T cell receptor beta chains below come from one sample, sequenced in a study of T cell repertoires in cytomegalovirus infection. Via MiXCR, TCRdb re-called the reads, giving one row per CDR3 protein. In the table there are 680,000 or so distinct CDR3 sequences, about 33% of which are singletons. Their specific antigens are unknown. The source material was cultured PBMCs, sampled from culture after CMV antigen stimulation. Receptors were obtained from a human donor in good health (CMV status not recorded). Some clones in this sample may be carry-over from other donors' samples.

The V call is TRBV18, the J call TRBJ1-1; tentative D call: TRBD1 (5 bases). V was clipped by 3 bases and J by 1 base, with 9 bases between them. The germline V gene has CDR1 KGHSH and CDR2 LQKENI. The CDR3 runs to 14 residues. The CDR3 DNA sequence: TGTGCCAGCTCACCGACAGTGGGGAACACTGAAGCTTTCTTT. Amino acids: CASSPTVGNTEAFF.

The sample holds a few counts of this clonotype. The J gene is TRBJ2-7, the V gene TRBV7-2; D unclear. The germline V and J ends were trimmed by 5 bases and 0 bases, with 8 bases remaining between them. The CDR3 runs 13 residues. CDR1 is SGHTA, CDR2 FQGNSA, per germline. The CDR3 region has the DNA TGTGCCAGCAGCGCCCCCCTCTCCTACGAGCAGTACTTC. As protein: CASSAPLSYEQYF.

This clonotype was observed a handful of times. The rearrangement links TRBV7-2 to TRBJ2-7; 9 bases line up with TRBD2. CDR1 SGHTA and CDR2 FQGNSA come from the germline V gene. With 5 bases clipped from V and 1 base from J, the junction kept 6 bases outside the gene matches. This CDR3 is built from 15 residues. In nucleotides, the CDR3 is TGTGCCAGCAGCCCAAGCGGGAGGACGTCCTACGAGCAGTACTTC. Its protein product is CASSPSGRTSYEQYF.

This clonotype was counted only a few times. The chain joins TRBV29-1 to TRBJ2-7; 8 positions match TRBD2. The CDR3 spans 13 residues. J was trimmed by 2 bases and V by 6 bases; bases with no gene match: 6. Looked up from germline, CDR1 is SQVTM and CDR2 is ANQGSEA. CDR3 amino acids: CSVPGLDPYEQYF. The CDR3 DNA follows: TGCAGCGTCCCGGGACTAGACCCCTACGAGCAGTACTTC.

On this clonotype itself: A single base separates this from a much larger clone, so it may be a read error. The conserved final phenylalanine or tryptophan is absent from the CDR3, which likely points to a read error. The chain joins TRBV7-2 to TRBJ1-1; D gene unclear. This CDR3 has 14 amino acids. V lost 1 base, J lost 5 bases, and 11 bases lay in between. Germline lookup yields CDR1 SGHTA and CDR2 FQGNSA. Here the CDR3 DNA reads TGTGCCAGCAGCTTAGATGTGTGGCGGACTGAAGCTTTCATT. It translates to CASSLDVWRTEAFI.

The CDR3 reads CASRGQGGNYEQYF. The CDR3 DNA sequence: TGTGCCAGCAGGGGTCAGGGGGGAAACTACGAGCAGTACTTC. This chain connects TRBV12-3 or TRBV12-4 to TRBJ2-7; D may be TRBD1 (7 bases). Trimming took 6 bases from V and 3 from J, leaving 15 bases between them. There are 14 residues in the CDR3.

The chain combines TRBV11-2 with TRBJ2-1; D remains ambiguous. This CDR3 has 13 residues. Germline V gene data show CDR1 as SGHAT and CDR2 as FQNNGV. V shed 5 bases and J shed 1 base, with 6 bases lying between them. The DNA for the CDR3 is TGTGCCAGCAGCCGACATTCCTACAATGAGCAGTTCTTC. Its translation is CASSRHSYNEQFF.

This clonotype was seen only a few times. The chain is built from TRBV7-9 and TRBJ1-2, with TRBD1 matching over 9 bases. CDR1 is SEHNR and CDR2 is FQNEAQ in the germline V gene (reference sequence). The CDR3 length is 15 residues. The V gene end was trimmed by 5 bases and the J gene end by 4 bases; junction bases not matched to a gene: 8. This CDR3 reads CASSPPGQGTYGYTF. Here the CDR3 DNA reads TGTGCCAGCAGCCCCCCGGGACAGGGCACCTATGGCTACACCTTC.

Concerning this clonotype: Given a much more abundant clone one base away, this may be a read error. The CDR3 sequence: CASGLVSGFFSPLHF. In nucleotides, the CDR3 is TGTGCCAGCGGCTTAGTTTCCGGGTTCTTTTCACCCCTCCACTTT. This chain joins TRBV7-2 and TRBJ1-6; no firm D call. The CDR3 extends over 15 amino acids. CDR1 and CDR2 (germline): SGHTA, FQGNSA. The full variable domain, its missing parts supplied by reference TRBV7-2 and TRBJ1-6, is GAGVSQSPSNKVTEKGKDVELRCDPISGHTALYWYRQSLGQGLEFLIYFQGNSAPDKSGLPSDRFSAERTGGSVSTLTIQRTQQEDSAVYLCASGLVSGFFSPLHFGNGTRLTVT.

The genes are TRBV12-3 or TRBV12-4 and TRBJ2-1; 9 bases are a match to TRBD2. The CDR3 consists of 19 residues. The V gene end was trimmed by 2 bases and the J gene end by 1 base; junction bases not matched to a gene: 12. The CDR3 nucleotides read TGTGCCAGCAGTTTATTGCGGGGGGGGGGCCGGGGTTCCTACAATGAGCAGTTCTTC. Translated: CASSLLRGGGRGSYNEQFF.

This chain links TRBV12-3 or TRBV12-4 with TRBJ2-2, with a tentative D call TRBD1 (6 bases). V lost 4 bases, J lost 2 bases, and 11 bases lay in between. The CDR3 sequence is 15 residues long. The CDR3 region has the DNA TGTGCCAGCAGTTACTACAGGGCTAACACCGGGGAGCTGTTTTTT. It encodes CASSYYRANTGELFF.

This rearrangement joins TRBV12-3 or TRBV12-4 to TRBJ2-7, with D hard to call. V was clipped by 7 bases and J by 3 bases, with 16 bases between them. This CDR3 is 14 amino acids long. The CDR3 nucleotides read TGTGCCAGCACCCGGTCAGCGATTAACTACGAGCAGTACTTC. It yields the protein CASTRSAINYEQYF.

This clonotype was detected a few times. This chain joins TRBV5-8 and TRBJ2-7; 10 positions agree with TRBD2. The CDR3 sequence is 14 residues long. Trimming took 4 bases from V and 5 from J; bases not matched to a gene: 6. Germline loops: CDR1 SGHTS, CDR2 YDEGEE. CDR3 nucleotides: TGTGCCAGCAGCCAAGGACTAGCGGTGGACGAGCAGTACTTC. This translates into CASSQGLAVDEQYF.

V is TRBV5-1 and J is TRBJ2-1; 15 positions agree with TRBD2. The CDR3 has 17 amino acids. Per germline, CDR1 SGHRS and CDR2 YFSETQ. The V segment lost 3 bases and the J segment 6 bases; nucleotides outside the gene matches: 7. Here the CDR3 DNA reads TGCGCCAGCAGCTACGGACTAGCGGGAGGGGCAAGCAATGAGCAGTTCTTC. It yields the protein CASSYGLAGGASNEQFF.